The 2 T cell receptor beta chains in this list originate from one sample, sequenced in a study of spatial heterogeneity in lung cancer. MiXCR was run by TCRdb on the 5' RACE reads, yielding one entry per CDR3 protein. Of roughly 15,000 distinct CDR3 sequences listed, approximately 6.8% are singletons. Time point: blood at routine non-recurrence follow-up after resection. The sequenced sample was PBMCs, obtained at follow-up. All receptors derive from a male donor with early-stage non-small cell lung cancer.

This clonotype was picked up many times. The chain is built from TRBV10-3 and TRBJ2-1; TRBD2 aligns across 12 bases. The germline gives CDR1 ENHRY, CDR2 SYGVKD. Trimming took 10 bases from V and 8 from J; bases not matched to a gene: 6. The CDR3 spans 13 residues. This CDR3 reads CATRTSGNDEQFF. CDR3 coding DNA: TGTGCCACCAGGACTAGCGGGAACGATGAGCAGTTCTTC.

There are many counts of this clonotype. V gene TRBV5-1 combines with J gene TRBJ2-5; 10 bases are shared with TRBD1. Germline assignment: CDR1 SGHRS and CDR2 YFSETQ. This CDR3 is built from 15 residues. Trimming removed 3 bases from V and 1 base from J; junction bases left unmatched: 3. Here the CDR3 DNA reads TGCGCCAGCAGCTCCGGGACAGGGGCCCAAGAGACCCAGTACTTC. Translation: CASSSGTGAQETQYF.